The clone carrying this T cell receptor beta chain was detected a few times. This entry is derived from a study of T-cell reconstitution after alpha-beta-depleted transplantation in children. Germline loops: CDR1 SGHTA, CDR2 FQGNSA. The V and J ends lost 5 bases and 1 base respectively, with 12 bases between them. The CDR3 is 15 residues long. A TCRbeta library incorporating unique molecular identifiers was prepared. TCRdb re-derived calls from the PCR reads in MiXCR, one entry per CDR3 protein. The profile shows roughly 120,000 distinct CDR3 sequences, more than 20% of them singletons. Here the sequenced sample was PBMCs, mostly from graft donor cells, taken 180 days after TCRalphabeta/CD19-depleted stem cell transplant. The chain combines TRBV7-2 with TRBJ1-3; perhaps TRBD1 as D (5 bases). This clonotype originated in a male patient aged 2 to 9 who had a stem cell transplant for chronic granulomatous disease, so the T cells may come from the graft donor. CDR3 nucleotides: TGTGCCAGCAGCACCAGGGACGCATCTGGAAACACCATATATTTT. Protein sequence: CASSTRDASGNTIYF. The full variable domain, in which reference TRBV7-2 and TRBJ1-3 provide the parts outside the CDR3, is GAGVSQSPSNKVTEKGKDVELRCDPISGHTALYWYRQSLGQGLEFLIYFQGNSAPDKSGLPSDRFSAERTGGSVSTLTIQRTQQEDSAVYLCASSTRDASGNTIYFGEGSWLTVV.